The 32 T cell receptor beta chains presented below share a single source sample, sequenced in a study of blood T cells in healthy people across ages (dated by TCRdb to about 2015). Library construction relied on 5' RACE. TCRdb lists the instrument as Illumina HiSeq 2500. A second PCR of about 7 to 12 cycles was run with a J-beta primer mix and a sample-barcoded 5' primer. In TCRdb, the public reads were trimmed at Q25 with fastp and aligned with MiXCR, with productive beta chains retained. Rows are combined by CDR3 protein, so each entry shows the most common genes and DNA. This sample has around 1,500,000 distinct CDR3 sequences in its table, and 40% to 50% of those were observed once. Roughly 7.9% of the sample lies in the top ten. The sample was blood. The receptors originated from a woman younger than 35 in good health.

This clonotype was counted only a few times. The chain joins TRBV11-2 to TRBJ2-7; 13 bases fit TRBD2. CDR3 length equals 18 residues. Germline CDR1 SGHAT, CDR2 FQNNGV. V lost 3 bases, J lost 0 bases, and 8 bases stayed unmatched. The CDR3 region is CASSLRGTSGTSSYEQYF. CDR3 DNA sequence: TGTGCCAGCAGCTTGAGGGGGACTAGCGGGACGAGCTCCTACGAGCAGTACTTC.

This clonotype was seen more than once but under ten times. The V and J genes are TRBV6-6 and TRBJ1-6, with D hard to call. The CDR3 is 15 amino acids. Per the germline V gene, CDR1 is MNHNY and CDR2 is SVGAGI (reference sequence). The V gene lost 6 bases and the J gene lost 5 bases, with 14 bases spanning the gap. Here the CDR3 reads CASSPQESDNSPLHF. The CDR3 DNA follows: TGTGCCAGCAGCCCTCAAGAATCTGATAATTCACCCCTCCACTTT.

Here the CDR3 DNA reads TGCGCCAGCAGCCGCCACGGGACAGCTACTGAAGCTTTCTTT. It translates to CASSRHGTATEAFF. The chain uses TRBV4-1 and TRBJ1-1, with 7 bases matching TRBD1. The CDR3 covers 14 residues. Germline V gene data show CDR1 as MGHRA and CDR2 as YSYEKL. The V gene end was trimmed by 4 bases and the J gene end by 5 bases; junction bases not matched to a gene: 7.

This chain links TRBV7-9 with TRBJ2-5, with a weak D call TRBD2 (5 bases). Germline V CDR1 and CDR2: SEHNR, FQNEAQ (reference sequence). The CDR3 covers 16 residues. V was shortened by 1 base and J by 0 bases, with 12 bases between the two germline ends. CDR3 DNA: TGTGCCAGCAGCTTAGAGAACGGGATGTACCAAGAGACCCAGTACTTC. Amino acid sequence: CASSLENGMYQETQYF.

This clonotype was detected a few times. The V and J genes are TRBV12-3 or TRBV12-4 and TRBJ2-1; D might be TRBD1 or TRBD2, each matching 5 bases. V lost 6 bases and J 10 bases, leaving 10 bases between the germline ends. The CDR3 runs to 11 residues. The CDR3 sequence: CASSSREEQFF. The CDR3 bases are TGTGCCAGCAGCAGCAGGGAGGAGCAGTTCTTC.

CDR3 coding DNA: TGTGCCAGCAGTTACCGGTCGGGTTTCCAGCAGCCCCAGCATTTT. Amino acid sequence: CASSYRSGFQQPQHF. The chain is built from TRBV6-5 and TRBJ1-5; unclear D gene. The germline V and J ends were trimmed by 2 bases and 7 bases, with 15 bases remaining between them. Germline V gives CDR1 MNHEY, CDR2 SVGAGI. The CDR3 runs 15 residues.

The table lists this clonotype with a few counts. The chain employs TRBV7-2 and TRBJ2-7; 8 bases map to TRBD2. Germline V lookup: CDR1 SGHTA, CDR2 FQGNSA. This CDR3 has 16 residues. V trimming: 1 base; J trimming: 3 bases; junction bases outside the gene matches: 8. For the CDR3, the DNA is TGTGCCAGCAGCTTAGGTTGGTCTAGCGGGCGCTACGAGCAGTACTTC. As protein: CASSLGWSSGRYEQYF.

The DNA for the CDR3 is TGTGCCAGCAGCCCACTGTGTGAGCAGTACTTC. Protein: CASSPLCEQYF. This chain connects TRBV27 to TRBJ2-7; D call uncertain. The CDR3 is made up of 11 amino acids. V dropped 6 bases and J dropped 7 bases, with 10 bases sitting between them. The germline V gene encodes CDR1 MNHEY and CDR2 SMNVEV (reference sequence).

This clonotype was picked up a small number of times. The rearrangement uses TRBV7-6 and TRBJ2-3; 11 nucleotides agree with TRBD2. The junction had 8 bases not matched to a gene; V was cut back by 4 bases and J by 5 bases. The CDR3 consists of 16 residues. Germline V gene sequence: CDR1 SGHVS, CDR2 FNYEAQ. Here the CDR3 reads CASSSLAGAVEDTQYF. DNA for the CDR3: TGTGCCAGCAGCTCACTAGCGGGAGCTGTCGAAGATACGCAGTATTTT.

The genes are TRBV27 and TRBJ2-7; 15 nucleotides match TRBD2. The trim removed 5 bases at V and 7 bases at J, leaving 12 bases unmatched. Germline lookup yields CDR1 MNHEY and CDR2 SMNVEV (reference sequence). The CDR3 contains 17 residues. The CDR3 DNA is TGTGCCAGCAGTCTCTGGACTAGCGGGAGGGCCGGCAATGAGCAGTACTTC. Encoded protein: CASSLWTSGRAGNEQYF.

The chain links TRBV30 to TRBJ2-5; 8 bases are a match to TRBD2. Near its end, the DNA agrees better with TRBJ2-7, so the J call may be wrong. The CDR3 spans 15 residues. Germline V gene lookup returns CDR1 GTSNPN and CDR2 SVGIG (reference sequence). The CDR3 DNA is TGTGCCTGGAGACGGGGTATAGCGGGGATTTACGAGCAGTACTTC. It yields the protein CAWRRGIAGIYEQYF.

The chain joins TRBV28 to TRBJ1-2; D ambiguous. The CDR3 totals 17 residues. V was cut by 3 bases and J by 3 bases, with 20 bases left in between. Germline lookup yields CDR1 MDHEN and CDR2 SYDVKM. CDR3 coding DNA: TGTGCCAGCAGTTTCCGTTCCGGGTTATGGGAATACTATGGCTACACCTTC. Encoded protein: CASSFRSGLWEYYGYTF.

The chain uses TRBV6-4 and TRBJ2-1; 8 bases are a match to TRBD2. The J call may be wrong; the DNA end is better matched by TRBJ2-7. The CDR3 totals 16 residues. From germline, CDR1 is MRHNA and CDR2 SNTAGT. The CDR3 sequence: CASSEAGDPSYNEQYF. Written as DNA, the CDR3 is TGTGCCAGCAGTGAAGCGGGGGACCCCTCCTACAATGAGCAGTACTTC.

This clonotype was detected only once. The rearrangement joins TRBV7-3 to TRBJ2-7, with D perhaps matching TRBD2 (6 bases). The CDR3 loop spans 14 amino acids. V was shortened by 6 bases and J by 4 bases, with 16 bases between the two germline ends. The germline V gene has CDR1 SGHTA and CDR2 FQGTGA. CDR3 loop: CASSPSRETYEQYF. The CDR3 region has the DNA TGTGCCAGCAGTCCGTCTCGGGAGACGTACGAGCAGTACTTC.

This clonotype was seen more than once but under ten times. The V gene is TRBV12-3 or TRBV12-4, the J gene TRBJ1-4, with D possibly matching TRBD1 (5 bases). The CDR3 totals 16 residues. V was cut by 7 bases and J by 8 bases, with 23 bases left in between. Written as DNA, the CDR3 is TGTGCCAGCACCCAAGGGGTCACCGCGAGTCGGGAAAAACTGTTTTTT. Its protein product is CASTQGVTASREKLFF.

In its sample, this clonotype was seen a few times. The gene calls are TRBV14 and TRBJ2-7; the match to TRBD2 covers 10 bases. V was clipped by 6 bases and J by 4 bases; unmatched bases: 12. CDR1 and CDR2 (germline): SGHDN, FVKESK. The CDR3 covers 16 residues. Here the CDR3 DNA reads TGTGCCAGCAGTCGCCTCCAGGGACTAGCGATATACGAGCAGTACTTC. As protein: CASSRLQGLAIYEQYF.

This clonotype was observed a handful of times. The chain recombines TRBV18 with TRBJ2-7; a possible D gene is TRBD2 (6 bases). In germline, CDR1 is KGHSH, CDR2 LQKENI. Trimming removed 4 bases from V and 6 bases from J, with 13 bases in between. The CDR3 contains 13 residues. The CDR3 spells CASSLRDGGEQYF. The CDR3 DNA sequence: TGTGCCAGCTCACTCAGGGACGGGGGCGAGCAGTACTTC. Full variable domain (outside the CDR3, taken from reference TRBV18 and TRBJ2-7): NAGVMQNPRHLVRRRGQEARLRCSPMKGHSHVYWYRQLPEEGLKFMVYLQKENIIDESGMPKERFSAEFPKEGPSILRIQQVVRGDSAAYFCASSLRDGGEQYFGPGTRLTVT.

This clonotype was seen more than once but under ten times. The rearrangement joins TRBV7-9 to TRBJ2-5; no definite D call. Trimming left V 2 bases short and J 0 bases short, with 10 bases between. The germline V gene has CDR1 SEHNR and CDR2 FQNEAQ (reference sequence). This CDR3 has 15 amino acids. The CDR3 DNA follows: TGTGCCAGCAGCTTACCGACCCTGCACCAAGAGACCCAGTACTTC. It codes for CASSLPTLHQETQYF. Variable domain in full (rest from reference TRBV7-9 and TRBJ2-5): DTGVSQNPRHKITKRGQNVTFRCDPISEHNRLYWYRQTLGQGPEFLTYFQNEAQLEKSRLLSDRFSAERPKGSFSTLEIQRTEQGDSAMYLCASSLPTLHQETQYFGPGTRLLVL.

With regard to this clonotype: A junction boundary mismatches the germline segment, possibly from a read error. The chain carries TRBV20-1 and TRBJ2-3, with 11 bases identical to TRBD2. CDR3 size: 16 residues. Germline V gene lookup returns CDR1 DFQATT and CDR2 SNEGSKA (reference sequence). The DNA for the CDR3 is TGCAGTGATAGAGATACCCTAGCGGGGGGTCGCGGGCCGCAGTATTTT. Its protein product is CSDRDTLAGGRGPQYF.

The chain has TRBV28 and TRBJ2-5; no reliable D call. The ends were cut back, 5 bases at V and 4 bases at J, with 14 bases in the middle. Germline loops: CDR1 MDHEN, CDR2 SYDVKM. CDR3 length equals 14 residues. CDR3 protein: CASSAPPGPETQYF. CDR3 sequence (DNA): TGTGCCAGCAGTGCCCCCCCCGGCCCAGAGACCCAGTACTTC.

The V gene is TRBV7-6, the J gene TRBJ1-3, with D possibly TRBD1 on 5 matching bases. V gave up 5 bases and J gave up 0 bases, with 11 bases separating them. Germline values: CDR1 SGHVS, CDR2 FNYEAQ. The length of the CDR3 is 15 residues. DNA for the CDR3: TGTGCCAGCAGCCCCGGGGGGATCTCTGGAAACACCATATATTTT. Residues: CASSPGGISGNTIYF.

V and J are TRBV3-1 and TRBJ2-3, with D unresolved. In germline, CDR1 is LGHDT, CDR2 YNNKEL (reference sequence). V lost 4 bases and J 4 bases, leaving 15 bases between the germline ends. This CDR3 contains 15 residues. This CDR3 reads CASSPHPFGADTQYF. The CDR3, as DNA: TGTGCCAGCAGCCCCCATCCCTTCGGAGCAGATACGCAGTATTTT.

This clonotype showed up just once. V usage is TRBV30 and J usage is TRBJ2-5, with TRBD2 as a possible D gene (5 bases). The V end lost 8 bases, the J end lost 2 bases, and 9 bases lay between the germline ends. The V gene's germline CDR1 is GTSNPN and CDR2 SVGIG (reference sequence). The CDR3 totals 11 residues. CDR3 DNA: TGTGCCGCGGACTGGCAAGAGACCCAGTACTTC. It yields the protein CAADWQETQYF. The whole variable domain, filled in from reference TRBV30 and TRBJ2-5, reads SQTIHQWPATLVQPVGSPLSLECTVEGTSNPNLYWYRQAAGRGLQLLFYSVGIGQISSEVPQNLSASRPQDRQFILSSKKLLLSDSGFYLCAADWQETQYFGPGTRLLVL.

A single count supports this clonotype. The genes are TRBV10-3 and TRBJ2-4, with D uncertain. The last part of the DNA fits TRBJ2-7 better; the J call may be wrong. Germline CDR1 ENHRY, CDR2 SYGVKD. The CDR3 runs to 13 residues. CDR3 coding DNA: TGTGCCATCAGTAAGTTTCGGAACTACGAGCAGTACTTC. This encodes CAISKFRNYEQYF.

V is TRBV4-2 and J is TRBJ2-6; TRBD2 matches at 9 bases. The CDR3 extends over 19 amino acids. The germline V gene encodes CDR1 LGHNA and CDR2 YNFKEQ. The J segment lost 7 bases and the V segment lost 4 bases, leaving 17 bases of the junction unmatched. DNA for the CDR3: TGTGCCAGCAGCCGAGAAGGGGGAATAGCGGGAGAAGGCGCCAACGTCCTGACTTTC. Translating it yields CASSREGGIAGEGANVLTF.

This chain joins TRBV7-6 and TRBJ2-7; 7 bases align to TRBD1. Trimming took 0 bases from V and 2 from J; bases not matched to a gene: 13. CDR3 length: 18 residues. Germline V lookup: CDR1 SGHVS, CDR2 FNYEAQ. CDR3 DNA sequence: TGTGCCAGCAGCTTAGCGATCCCGGGACAGCCGAGCCCCTACGAGCAGTACTTC. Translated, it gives CASSLAIPGQPSPYEQYF.

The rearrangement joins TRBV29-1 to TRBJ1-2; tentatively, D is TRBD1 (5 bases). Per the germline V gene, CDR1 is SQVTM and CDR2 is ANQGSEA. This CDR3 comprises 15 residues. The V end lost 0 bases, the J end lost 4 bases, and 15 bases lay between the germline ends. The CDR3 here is CSVEDRIQEAYGYTF. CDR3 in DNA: TGCAGCGTTGAAGATCGAATACAGGAGGCCTATGGCTACACCTTC.

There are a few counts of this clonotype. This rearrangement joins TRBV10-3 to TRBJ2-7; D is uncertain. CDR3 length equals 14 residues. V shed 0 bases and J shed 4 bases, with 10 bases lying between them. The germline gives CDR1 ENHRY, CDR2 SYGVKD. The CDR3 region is CAISESTQEYEQYF. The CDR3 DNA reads TGTGCCATCAGTGAGTCGACTCAAGAGTACGAGCAGTACTTC.

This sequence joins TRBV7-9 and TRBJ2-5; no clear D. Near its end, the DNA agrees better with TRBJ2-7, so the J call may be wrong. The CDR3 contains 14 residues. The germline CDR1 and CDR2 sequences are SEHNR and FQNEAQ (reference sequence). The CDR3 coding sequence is TGTGCCAGCAGCGACGTAGCACTAACTCACGAGCAGTACTTC. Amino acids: CASSDVALTHEQYF.

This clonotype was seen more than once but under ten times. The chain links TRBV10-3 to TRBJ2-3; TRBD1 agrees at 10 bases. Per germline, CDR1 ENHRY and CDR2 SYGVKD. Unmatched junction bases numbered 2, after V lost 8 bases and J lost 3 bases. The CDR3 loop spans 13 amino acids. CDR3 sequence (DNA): TGTGCCATCGGACAGGGGGAAACAGATACGCAGTATTTT. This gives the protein CAIGQGETDTQYF.

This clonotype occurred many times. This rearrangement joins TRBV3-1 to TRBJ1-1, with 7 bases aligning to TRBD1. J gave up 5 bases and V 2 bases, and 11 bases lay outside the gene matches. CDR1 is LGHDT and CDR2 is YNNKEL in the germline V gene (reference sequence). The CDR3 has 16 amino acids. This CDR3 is CASSQLNRGMSTEAFF. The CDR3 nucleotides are TGTGCCAGCAGCCAACTAAACAGGGGTATGAGTACTGAAGCTTTCTTT.

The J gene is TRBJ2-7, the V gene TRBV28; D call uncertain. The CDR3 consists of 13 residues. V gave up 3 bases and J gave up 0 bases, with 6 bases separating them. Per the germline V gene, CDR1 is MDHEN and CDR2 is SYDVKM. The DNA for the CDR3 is TGTGCCAGCAGTTTTTGGGACTCCTACGAGCAGTACTTC. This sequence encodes CASSFWDSYEQYF.